The entry below describes one T cell receptor beta chain. There are 13 residues in the CDR3. Germline loops: CDR1 SGHTA, CDR2 FQGNSA. V was pared by 3 bases and J by 5 bases, with 10 bases between. This sample is drawn from a study of blood T cell repertoires in COVID-19. About the research overall: The United States, Italy and Spain provided the acute and convalescent COVID-19 samples. From T cells, B-cell-depleted T cells, or PBMCs came the material, which was cDNA or gDNA.

Assay: immunoSEQ multiplex PCR; the TCRdb copy retains only in-frame clones and omits some. The repertoire includes about 11,000 clones, about 89% of them detected once, and roughly a fifth sits in the top ten. The chain carries TRBV7-2 and TRBJ1-2; D gene uncertain. The sequence came from a woman aged 55 to 70 with active COVID-19. What was sequenced was peripheral blood. CDR3 residues: CASSFGRVYGYTF. In nucleotides, the CDR3 is TGTGCCAGCAGCTTCGGGAGGGTTTATGGCTACACCTTC. The entire variable domain, with the rest obtained from reference TRBV7-2 and TRBJ1-2, is as follows: GAGVSQSPSNKVTEKGKDVELRCDPISGHTALYWYRQSLGQGLEFLIYFQGNSAPDKSGLPSDRFSAERTGGSVSTLTIQRTQQEDSAVYLCASSFGRVYGYTFGSGTRLTVV.